The 21 T cell receptor beta chains presented below share a single source sample, sequenced in a study of T cells in localized non-small cell lung cancer. Sequencing was performed with immunoSEQ multiplex PCR; in TCRdb, only in-frame clones are kept and a portion is missing. Of tens of thousands of clones listed, approximately 78% are singletons. The starting material was peripheral blood, obtained before any cancer treatment. The origin of the receptors is a woman aged 40-75 years with stage I lung adenocarcinoma.

This clone was counted a single time. The chain links TRBV18 to TRBJ1-4; D may be TRBD1 (6 bases). CDR3 size: 15 residues. Germline loops: CDR1 KGHSH, CDR2 LQKENI. V lost 1 base to trimming and J lost 4 bases, with 10 bases between them. For the CDR3, the DNA is TGTGCCAGCTCACCACTGGACAGAAGTAATGAAAAACTGTTTTTT. This sequence encodes CASSPLDRSNEKLFF.

The chain joins TRBV7-8 to TRBJ1-2; D remains ambiguous. There are 14 residues in the CDR3. Germline V lookup: CDR1 SGHVS, CDR2 FQNEAQ. The V gene lost 1 base and the J gene lost 2 bases, with 8 bases spanning the gap. The CDR3, as DNA: TGTGCCAGCAGCTTAGGCGGAGACAACTATGGCTACACCTTC. The encoded protein is CASSLGGDNYGYTF.

The rearrangement links TRBV6-6 to TRBJ2-5; 11 positions agree with TRBD2. V was clipped by 8 bases and J by 5 bases; unmatched bases: 13. CDR3 length equals 16 residues. CDR1 and CDR2 from the germline V gene are MNHNY and SVGAGI (reference sequence). Here the CDR3 reads CASFRPLAGGRETQYF. In nucleotides, the CDR3 is TGTGCCAGCTTCCGACCTCTAGCGGGGGGCCGGGAGACCCAGTACTTC.

The chain couples TRBV2 to TRBJ2-7; 11 bases are shared with TRBD1. With V trimmed by 8 bases and J by 4 bases, 4 bases remained unmatched. Germline CDR1 reads SNHLY; CDR2 reads FYNNEI. The length of the CDR3 is 13 residues. This chain's CDR3 is CASGGQGGYEQYF. The CDR3 region has the DNA TGTGCCAGCGGGGGACAGGGGGGGTACGAGCAGTACTTC.

The genes are TRBV7-2 and TRBJ2-1; 10 nucleotides line up with TRBD2. The CDR3 has 14 amino acids. Germline V gives CDR1 SGHTA, CDR2 FQGNSA. J was trimmed by 9 bases and V by 3 bases; bases with no gene match: 5. CDR3 bases: TGTGCCAGCAGCTTTAGCGGGGGGCAGGCTGAGCAGTTCTTC. This gives the protein CASSFSGGQAEQFF.

This clone has just a few counts. The chain couples TRBV7-8 to TRBJ1-1, with unresolved D. Trimming pared 5 bases from V and 0 bases from J, leaving 10 bases between. Germline lookup yields CDR1 SGHVS and CDR2 FQNEAQ. This CDR3 is 14 amino acids long. CDR3 DNA sequence: TGTGCCAGCAGCCCCCGGACGGTGAACACTGAAGCTTTCTTT. Protein sequence: CASSPRTVNTEAFF.

This chain connects TRBV6-6 to TRBJ2-7, with 8 positions matching TRBD1. V gave up 11 bases and J gave up 3 bases; unmatched junction bases: 9. CDR3 length: 13 residues. Germline values: CDR1 MNHNY, CDR2 SVGAGI (reference sequence). The CDR3 DNA follows: TGTGCCTCGGCTAGGACAGGGTACTACGAGCAGTACTTC. Residues: CASARTGYYEQYF.

The rearrangement uses TRBV4-2 and TRBJ2-7, with TRBD1 as a possible D gene (8 bases). The V and J ends lost 0 bases and 9 bases respectively, with 18 bases between them. The germline gives CDR1 LGHNA, CDR2 YNFKEQ. This CDR3 has 15 amino acids. The CDR3 spells CASSQDVQGGYGQYF. As DNA, the CDR3 is TGTGCCAGCAGCCAAGATGTACAGGGGGGGTATGGGCAGTACTTC.

The chain recombines TRBV10-2 with TRBJ2-1; tentative D call: TRBD2 (6 bases). Trimming took off 6 bases at V and 4 bases at J, with 10 bases between the two ends. CDR1 is WSHSY and CDR2 is SAAADI in the germline V gene. This CDR3 spans 13 amino acids. The CDR3 DNA follows: TGCGCCAGCAGCGGGGACTTATACAATGAGCAGTTCTTC. Translating it yields CASSGDLYNEQFF.

The chain is built from TRBV2 and TRBJ2-5, with 10 bases fitting TRBD2. CDR1 and CDR2 (germline): SNHLY, FYNNEI. The CDR3 consists of 15 residues. The trim removed 3 bases at V and 4 bases at J, leaving 5 bases unmatched. This chain's CDR3 is CASSESGGAVETQYF. The CDR3 nucleotides read TGTGCCAGCAGTGAGAGCGGGGGGGCGGTAGAGACCCAGTACTTC.

This sequence joins TRBV6-6 and TRBJ1-6; no clear D. CDR1 is MNHNY, CDR2 SVGAGI, per germline (reference sequence). The V end was cut by 7 bases, the J end by 10 bases, with 17 bases between. The CDR3 is 14 amino acids. The CDR3 spells CASIWGPRGSPLHF. CDR3 DNA: TGTGCCAGCATTTGGGGTCCTCGCGGCTCACCCCTCCACTTT.

The rearrangement joins TRBV6-1 to TRBJ1-3; the D is unclear. Trimming stripped 5 bases from V and 4 bases from J, with 12 bases between. The CDR3 has 14 residues. CDR1 is MNHNS and CDR2 is SASEGT in the germline V gene. CDR3 in amino acids: CASSLNTAGNTIYF. The CDR3 DNA reads TGTGCCAGCAGTCTAAATACTGCCGGAAACACCATATATTTT.

This chain joins TRBV6-6 and TRBJ2-5; D gene unclear. This CDR3 has 12 residues. Germline assignment: CDR1 MNHNY and CDR2 SVGAGI (reference sequence). Trimming removed 2 bases at V and 2 bases at J, with 3 bases between. This CDR3 reads CASSYLQETQYF. The CDR3 DNA sequence: TGTGCCAGCAGTTACCTTCAAGAGACCCAGTACTTC.

The rearrangement joins TRBV15 to TRBJ1-4; D not resolved. CDR3 size: 15 residues. Trimming cost V 3 bases and J 5 bases, with 13 bases left between them. Germline lookup yields CDR1 LNHNV and CDR2 YYDKDF (reference sequence). The CDR3 DNA reads as TGTGCCACCAGCAGTGAAGCGGCCGCCAATGAAAAACTGTTTTTT. Its protein is CATSSEAAANEKLFF.

CDR3 bases: TGTGCCATCAGTGAGTCCGGGCAGGAGTTCTCTGGGGCCAACGTCCTGACTTTC. The encoded protein is CAISESGQEFSGANVLTF. The V and J genes are TRBV10-3 and TRBJ2-6, with D unresolved. The CDR3 has 18 residues. V gave up 0 bases and J gave up 0 bases, with 12 bases separating them. Germline V gives CDR1 ENHRY, CDR2 SYGVKD.

This sequence joins TRBV6-6 and TRBJ2-7, with D maybe TRBD1 (6 bases). Trimming removed 6 bases at V and 5 bases at J, with 17 bases between. The CDR3 runs 14 residues. Germline V lookup: CDR1 MNHNY, CDR2 SVGAGI (reference sequence). The CDR3 is CASSRLGQRDEQYF. CDR3 sequence (DNA): TGTGCCAGCAGCCGCCTGGGACAACGGGACGAGCAGTACTTC.

The chain couples TRBV2 to TRBJ1-5, with a possible D match to TRBD1 (5 bases). Trimming shortened V by 7 bases and J by 6 bases, and 19 bases separated the two germline ends. Germline V CDR1 and CDR2: SNHLY, FYNNEI. This CDR3 region has 15 residues. The chain's CDR3 is CASNRDGYSGQPQHF. CDR3 nucleotide sequence: TGTGCCAGCAACCGGGACGGATATAGCGGTCAGCCCCAGCATTTT.

This clone came up once. The gene calls are TRBV12-5 and TRBJ2-1; possibly TRBD2 for D (7 bases). Trimming cost V 1 base and J 8 bases, with 15 bases left between them. The CDR3 runs to 15 residues. In germline, CDR1 is LGHNT, CDR2 FRNRAP. The DNA for the CDR3 is TGTGCTAGTGGTTTGGCGGGGGGCACATACGATGAGCAGTTCTTC. Translating it yields CASGLAGGTYDEQFF. Variable domain in full (rest from reference TRBV12-5 and TRBJ2-1): DARVTQTPRHKVTEMGQEVTMRCQPILGHNTVFWYRQTMMQGLELLAYFRNRAPLDDSGMPKDRFSAEMPDATLATLKIQPSEPRDSAVYFCASGLAGGTYDEQFFGPGTRLTVL.

The J gene is TRBJ2-5, the V gene TRBV19; 15 bases agree with TRBD2. The CDR3 spans 17 residues. Germline loops: CDR1 LNHDA, CDR2 SQIVND (reference sequence). J lost 5 bases, V lost 4 bases, and 8 bases had no gene match. The CDR3 DNA follows: TGTGCCAGTAGTAGGACGCCTGGGACTAGCGGGGGGGAGACCCAGTACTTC. Protein product: CASSRTPGTSGGETQYF.

A few counts support this clone. The rearrangement links TRBV6-5 to TRBJ2-2; unclear D gene. CDR1 and CDR2 from the germline V gene are MNHEY and SVGAGI. The CDR3 is 11 amino acids. V lost 2 bases and J 6 bases, leaving 1 base between the germline ends. The CDR3, as DNA: TGTGCCAGCAGTTACCCCGGGGAGCTGTTTTTT. Its protein product is CASSYPGELFF.

This clone was found a few times. The J gene is TRBJ1-3, the V gene TRBV6-6; no firm D call. CDR3 length: 13 amino acids. Trimming stripped 7 bases from V and 0 bases from J, with 7 bases between. Germline loops: CDR1 MNHNY, CDR2 SVGAGI (reference sequence). CDR3 region: CASIPSSGNTIYF. CDR3 nucleotide sequence: TGTGCCAGCATTCCTTCCTCTGGAAACACCATATATTTT.